The 8 T cell receptor beta chains listed next were all sequenced from one sample in a study of cytomegalovirus exposure and HLA in healthy donors. With 60 Vbeta and 13 Jbeta primers, the PCR was carried out. Libraries were prepared by immunoSEQ multiplex PCR; TCRdb keeps only in-frame clonotypes and omits some of them. The sample yields 75,000 to 90,000 clones, about 79% seen once. Sequenced material: PBMCs. The receptors here all came from a male donor in good health and CMV-seropositive.

The chain carries TRBV10-3 and TRBJ1-1; 9 bases map to TRBD1. The CDR3 is 17 residues long. Trimming took 4 bases from V and 6 from J; bases not matched to a gene: 15. Germline V CDR1 and CDR2: ENHRY, SYGVKD. CDR3 sequence: CAISASETGTGIPEAFF. CDR3 coding DNA: TGTGCCATCAGTGCTTCCGAGACCGGGACAGGGATCCCTGAAGCTTTCTTT.

This chain links TRBV4-1 with TRBJ2-5, with 13 bases that match TRBD2. The better agreement between TRBJ2-7 and the DNA end casts doubt on the J call. The CDR3 totals 14 residues. CDR1 is MGHRA and CDR2 is YSYEKL in the germline V gene. This chain's CDR3 is CASRPGLAGAEQYF. DNA for the CDR3: TGCGCCAGCAGACCCGGACTAGCGGGAGCCGAGCAGTACTTC.

V gene TRBV2 combines with J gene TRBJ1-4, with no clear D. This CDR3 is 13 amino acids long. Germline CDR1 reads SNHLY; CDR2 reads FYNNEI. V was trimmed by 8 bases and J by 4 bases, leaving 11 bases between them. The CDR3 coding sequence is TGTGCCAGCCGACGCGGTATTAATGAAAAACTGTTTTTT. This gives the protein CASRRGINEKLFF.

This chain connects TRBV19 to TRBJ2-1; no reliable D call. Trimming removed 1 base at V and 8 bases at J, with 6 bases between. This CDR3 contains 12 residues. Looked up from germline, CDR1 is LNHDA and CDR2 is SQIVND (reference sequence). The CDR3 sequence: CASSIAGHEQFF. The CDR3, as DNA: TGTGCCAGTAGTATAGCTGGCCATGAGCAGTTCTTC.

The rearrangement links TRBV5-5 to TRBJ2-1; TRBD2 is a possible D gene (6 bases). Germline V gives CDR1 SGHKS, CDR2 YYEKEE (reference sequence). Trimming shortened V by 4 bases and J by 4 bases, and 15 bases separated the two germline ends. The CDR3 is 15 amino acids. CDR3 sequence (DNA): TGTGCCAGCAGCCCACCCCTCGCGGGGTACAATGAGCAGTTCTTC. Translating gives CASSPPLAGYNEQFF.

The rearrangement uses TRBV7-2 and TRBJ1-3; a weak D match, TRBD1 (5 bases). V dropped 0 bases and J dropped 0 bases, with 9 bases sitting between them. CDR1 and CDR2 from the germline V gene are SGHTA and FQGNSA. The CDR3 is 16 residues long. The CDR3 protein is CASSLARQTSGNTIYF. The CDR3 DNA reads TGTGCCAGCAGCTTAGCCCGACAGACCTCTGGAAACACCATATATTTT.

The V call is TRBV5-4, the J call TRBJ1-1, with D perhaps matching TRBD1 (6 bases). V shed 2 bases and J shed 1 base, with 12 bases lying between them. The CDR3 is made up of 15 amino acids. Germline loops: CDR1 SGHNT, CDR2 YYREEE (reference sequence). CDR3 nucleotides: TGTGCCAGCAGCTTTCGGACAGCTAAGAACACTGAAGCTTTCTTT. It yields the protein CASSFRTAKNTEAFF.

This CDR3 is CASSNGQGTNNQPQHF. Written as DNA, the CDR3 is TGTGCCAGCAGCAATGGACAGGGAACGAACAATCAGCCCCAGCATTTT. The chain joins TRBV5-8 to TRBJ1-5, with 8 bases identical to TRBD1. Germline V CDR1 and CDR2: SGHTS, YDEGEE. There are 16 residues in the CDR3. Unmatched junction bases numbered 9, after V lost 4 bases and J lost 3 bases.